The sample holds many counts of the clone carrying this TCR beta chain. The data were taken from a study of T cells after yellow fever vaccination. Unmatched junction bases numbered 6, after V lost 4 bases and J lost 4 bases. The CDR3 totals 15 residues. Germline V gene lookup returns CDR1 SGDLS and CDR2 YYNGEE. TCRdb re-analysed the 5' RACE reads in MiXCR, keeping a single row per CDR3 protein. The sample has 300,000 to 400,000 distinct CDR3 sequences; roughly 10% are singletons. The chain has TRBV9 and TRBJ1-4; 8 nucleotides agree with TRBD1. The TCR sequence derives from a man aged 18 to 30 who received the YFV17D yellow fever vaccine. The input for sequencing was CD4+ T cells sorted from PBMCs, taken 45 days after the yellow fever booster vaccination. CDR3 DNA: TGTGCCAGCAGCTCCCGGACAGGGAGTAATGAAAAACTGTTTTTT. It codes for CASSSRTGSNEKLFF.